A single sample is the source of the 16 T cell receptor beta chains below, sequenced in a study of T-cell memory formation after mild COVID-19. TCRdb re-analysed the 5' RACE reads in MiXCR, keeping a single row per CDR3 protein. Of about 39,000 distinct CDR3 sequences listed, 6% to 7.5% are singletons. The sequenced material came from PBMCs or a T cell subset sorted from them (not recorded which). All receptors come from an adult who had mild COVID-19 (a few samples of this study predate the infection). Cell type and time point are not known.

This clonotype appeared many times. J is TRBJ2-5 and V is TRBV7-3, with TRBD1 matching over 8 bases. The CDR3 spans 14 residues. Germline CDR1 SGHTA, CDR2 FQGTGA. V lost 5 bases and J lost 1; bases outside the gene matches: 3. CDR3 in DNA: TGTGCCAGCAGCCATGGACAGGGCCAAGAGACCCAGTACTTC. Residues: CASSHGQGQETQYF.

This rearrangement joins TRBV7-2 to TRBJ2-1; D is uncertain. Germline CDR1 and CDR2: SGHTA and FQGNSA. This CDR3 comprises 15 residues. Between the trimmed V and J ends, which lost 6 bases and 0 bases, there was a span of 12 bases. CDR3 in amino acids: CASRSRRSSYNEQFF. For the CDR3, the DNA is TGTGCCAGCAGATCCCGCAGGAGCTCCTACAATGAGCAGTTCTTC.

The CDR3 nucleotides read TGTGCCAGCAGCTCCTCAGGATCAAGTAGACAGCCCCAGCATTTT. Protein product: CASSSSGSSRQPQHF. The gene calls are TRBV7-9 and TRBJ1-5; D gene uncertain. V lost 4 bases and J 7 bases, leaving 17 bases between the germline ends. Germline lookup yields CDR1 SEHNR and CDR2 FQNEAQ (reference sequence). The CDR3 covers 15 residues.

This clonotype was seen repeatedly, ten times or more. The chain has TRBV20-1 and TRBJ2-5; 12 bases fit TRBD2. V lost 5 bases, J lost 4 bases, and 5 bases stayed unmatched. Germline CDR1 reads DFQATT; CDR2 reads SNEGSKA (reference sequence). The CDR3 consists of 14 residues. The DNA for the CDR3 is TGCAGTGCTCCTAGCGGGGGGGTCGGAGAGACCCAGTACTTC. Translating gives CSAPSGGVGETQYF.

Points on this clonotype: This clone may be a read error of a much larger clone one base away. The chain is built from TRBV5-1 and TRBJ2-5, with D perhaps TRBD1 or TRBD2 (6 bases each). The CDR3 contains 15 residues. Trimming shortened V by 7 bases and J by 5 bases, and 21 bases separated the two germline ends. Looked up from germline, CDR1 is SGHRS and CDR2 is YFSETQ. The CDR3 loop reads CASCQRVGGRETQYF. The CDR3 nucleotides are TGCGCCAGCTGCCAGCGAGTGGGGGGCCGGGAGACCCAGTACTTC.

There are many counts of this clonotype. The CDR3 is CASTLSTPNSGELFF. The CDR3 DNA sequence: TGCGCCAGCACCCTGTCGACACCCAATAGCGGGGAGCTGTTTTTT. V and J are TRBV5-1 and TRBJ2-2; D is undetermined. The CDR3 loop spans 15 amino acids. Germline V gene sequence: CDR1 SGHRS, CDR2 YFSETQ. Trimming took 6 bases from V and 7 from J, leaving 19 bases between them.

In this sample, this clonotype turned up a few times. The chain joins TRBV18 to TRBJ1-5; 7 bases align to TRBD1. Trimming cost V 5 bases and J 2 bases; bases outside gene matches: 6. Germline V gene lookup returns CDR1 KGHSH and CDR2 LQKENI. This CDR3 contains 15 residues. This CDR3 is CASSKGAGGNQPQHF. CDR3 nucleotides: TGTGCCAGCTCAAAGGGGGCTGGTGGCAATCAGCCCCAGCATTTT.

This clonotype is medium-sized. The chain employs TRBV5-1 and TRBJ2-3; D unclear. Germline-derived CDR1 and CDR2 are SGHRS and YFSETQ. Trimming took off 7 bases at V and 6 bases at J, with 12 bases between the two ends. CDR3 size: 12 residues. Written as DNA, the CDR3 is TGCGCCAGCTATACCCACGCCGATACGCAGTATTTT. Its translation: CASYTHADTQYF.

This chain connects TRBV4-1 to TRBJ1-2, with D possibly matching TRBD1 (5 bases). With 4 bases removed from V and 3 bases from J, the gap between germline ends came to 9 bases. Germline loops: CDR1 MGHRA, CDR2 YSYEKL. The CDR3 has 13 residues. CDR3 nucleotide sequence: TGCGCCAGCAGCCCCAGGGTGGACTATGGCTACACCTTC. It specifies CASSPRVDYGYTF.

This clonotype occurred many times. The V call is TRBV4-1, the J call TRBJ2-1; 8 nucleotides align to TRBD2. V gave up 7 bases and J gave up 3 bases; unmatched junction bases: 14. CDR1 and CDR2 from the germline V gene are MGHRA and YSYEKL. This CDR3 has 17 amino acids. Here the CDR3 reads CASTPSNRGGFYNEQFF. The CDR3 nucleotides read TGCGCCAGCACCCCAAGCAACCGGGGGGGCTTCTACAATGAGCAGTTCTTC.

The genes are TRBV9 and TRBJ2-5, with 11 bases that match TRBD2. This CDR3 is built from 15 residues. The germline V gene has CDR1 SGDLS and CDR2 YYNGEE. V lost 0 bases and J lost 5; bases outside the gene matches: 3. The CDR3 region is CASSVEASGRETQYF. As DNA, the CDR3 is TGTGCCAGCAGCGTAGAGGCTAGCGGGAGGGAGACCCAGTACTTC.

This clonotype was seen only a few times. The V and J genes are TRBV30 and TRBJ2-5, with a possible D match to TRBD2 (5 bases). The CDR3 covers 12 residues. Germline CDR1 reads GTSNPN; CDR2 reads SVGIG (reference sequence). V lost 3 bases, J lost 5 bases, and 10 bases lay in between. CDR3 region: CAWRTSKETQYF. The CDR3 nucleotides are TGTGCCTGGAGAACTAGTAAGGAGACCCAGTACTTC.

This clonotype was recorded a few times. The J gene is TRBJ1-1, the V gene TRBV7-9; the D gene is possibly TRBD1 (5 bases). V dropped 5 bases and J dropped 8 bases, with 18 bases sitting between them. CDR1 and CDR2 (germline): SEHNR, FQNEAQ (reference sequence). The CDR3 extends over 14 amino acids. The CDR3 is CASSPLTQANEAFF. The DNA of the CDR3 is TGTGCCAGCAGCCCGTTAACACAGGCTAACGAAGCTTTCTTT.

This clonotype was counted between two and nine times. The chain carries TRBV7-2 and TRBJ2-5, with D perhaps matching TRBD2 (6 bases). Germline-derived CDR1 and CDR2 are SGHTA and FQGNSA. The CDR3 runs 15 residues. Trimming removed 5 bases at V and 3 bases at J, with 16 bases between. The CDR3 sequence is CASSLQTSSEETQYF. The CDR3 region has the DNA TGTGCCAGCAGCCTACAGACTAGTTCCGAAGAGACCCAGTACTTC.

This clonotype was counted a few times. This rearrangement joins TRBV4-1 to TRBJ2-3, with 11 positions matching TRBD2. V dropped 0 bases and J dropped 13; count of bases not matched to a gene: 6. CDR1 MGHRA and CDR2 YSYEKL come from the germline V gene. This CDR3 is built from 14 residues. CDR3 in DNA: TGCGCCAGCAGCCAAGATGCGGCTAGCGGGGGGAAGTATTTT. It yields the protein CASSQDAASGGKYF.

This clonotype showed up just a few times. The chain links TRBV4-1 to TRBJ1-2; D remains ambiguous. V was shortened by 2 bases and J by 7 bases, with 11 bases between the two germline ends. Per germline, CDR1 MGHRA and CDR2 YSYEKL. The CDR3 is made up of 13 amino acids. The CDR3 DNA reads as TGCGCCAGCAGCCAACCCGGCGCAGGTGGCTACACCTTC. Its translation is CASSQPGAGGYTF.